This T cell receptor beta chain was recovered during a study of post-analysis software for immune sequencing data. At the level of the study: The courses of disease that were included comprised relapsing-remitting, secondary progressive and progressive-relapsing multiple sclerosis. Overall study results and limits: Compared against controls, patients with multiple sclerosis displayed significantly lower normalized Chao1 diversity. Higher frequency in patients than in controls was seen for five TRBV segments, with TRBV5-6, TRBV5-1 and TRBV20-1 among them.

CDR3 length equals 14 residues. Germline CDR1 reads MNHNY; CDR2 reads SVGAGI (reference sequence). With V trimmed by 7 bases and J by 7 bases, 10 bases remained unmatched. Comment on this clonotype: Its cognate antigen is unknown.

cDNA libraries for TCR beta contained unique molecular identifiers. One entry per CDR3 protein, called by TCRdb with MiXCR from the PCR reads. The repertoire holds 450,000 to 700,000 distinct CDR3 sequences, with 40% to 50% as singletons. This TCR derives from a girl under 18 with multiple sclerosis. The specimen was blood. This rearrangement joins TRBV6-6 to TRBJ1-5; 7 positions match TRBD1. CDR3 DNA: TGTGCCAGCACCCTTCAGGGGGTCGTGCAGCCCCAGCATTTT. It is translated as CASTLQGVVQPQHF.